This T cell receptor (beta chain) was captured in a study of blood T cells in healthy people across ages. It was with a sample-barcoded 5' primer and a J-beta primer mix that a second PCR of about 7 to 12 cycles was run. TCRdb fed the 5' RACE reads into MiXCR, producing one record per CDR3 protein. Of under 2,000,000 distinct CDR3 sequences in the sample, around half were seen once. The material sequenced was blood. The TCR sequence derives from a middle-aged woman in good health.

The CDR3 sequence is CATSRGLAGAKEQFF. CDR3 DNA sequence: TGTGCCACCAGCAGAGGGCTAGCGGGGGCAAAAGAGCAGTTCTTC. V usage is TRBV15 and J usage is TRBJ2-1; 10 nucleotides line up with TRBD2. CDR1 and CDR2 (germline): LNHNV, YYDKDF (reference sequence). This CDR3 has 15 residues. With V trimmed by 1 base and J by 10 bases, 7 bases remained unmatched.